What follows are 15 T cell receptor beta chains derived from one specimen sequenced in a study of long-term antiretroviral therapy in people with HIV. immunoSEQ v3.0 was run at survey level. Sequencing was performed with immunoSEQ multiplex PCR; in TCRdb, only in-frame clones are kept and a portion is missing. The sample includes fewer than 20,000 clones, about 81% of them seen just once. The specimen comprised unsorted PBMCs, sampled 0.1 years after starting antiretroviral therapy. All receptors derive from a young man with HIV.

V gene TRBV7-9 combines with J gene TRBJ2-5, with a tentative D call TRBD2 (6 bases). Per germline, CDR1 SEHNR and CDR2 FQNEAQ (reference sequence). The CDR3 has 16 amino acids. V was cut by 0 bases and J by 5 bases, with 16 bases left in between. The CDR3 DNA follows: TGTGCCAGCAGCTTAGCGCACGCGGGGCCCCCGGAGACCCAGTACTTC. Protein: CASSLAHAGPPETQYF.

The genes are TRBV15 and TRBJ2-5, with a weak D call TRBD2 (6 bases). Germline V gene lookup returns CDR1 LNHNV and CDR2 YYDKDF (reference sequence). The length of the CDR3 is 14 residues. The V and J ends lost 1 base and 4 bases respectively, with 10 bases between them. CDR3 sequence (DNA): TGTGCCACCAGCAGAGGGGGACTCGGAGAGACCCAGTACTTC. Translated, it gives CATSRGGLGETQYF.

The chain carries TRBV6-1 and TRBJ1-1, with TRBD1 as a possible D gene (6 bases). Germline CDR1 MNHNS, CDR2 SASEGT. Trimming took 4 bases from V and 3 from J, leaving 9 bases between them. This CDR3 spans 13 amino acids. The CDR3 bases are TGTGCCAGCAGTGCAGGGGTAGACACTGAAGCTTTCTTT. Its translation: CASSAGVDTEAFF.

The chain combines TRBV19 with TRBJ1-2; 9 bases line up with TRBD1. The V segment lost 8 bases and the J segment 4 bases; nucleotides outside the gene matches: 5. The CDR3 length is 13 residues. Germline-derived CDR1 and CDR2 are LNHDA and SQIVND (reference sequence). DNA of the CDR3: TGTGCCAGTGGGGACAGGGCTGGCTATGGCTACACCTTC. This gives the protein CASGDRAGYGYTF.

This clone has only a few counts. One junction end disagrees with the germline gene, perhaps due to a read error. This rearrangement joins TRBV7-7 to TRBJ2-7, with a tentative D call TRBD2 (6 bases). Germline V CDR1 and CDR2: SSHAT, FNYEAQ (reference sequence). CDR3 length equals 13 residues. CDR3 region: CASSLSGTYEQYF. The CDR3 nucleotides are TGTGCTAGCAGCCTTAGCGGAACCTACGAGCAGTACTTC. Combining the CDR3 with reference TRBV7-7 and TRBJ2-7 gives the whole variable domain GAGVSQSPRYKVTKRGQDVTLRCDPISSHATLYWYQQALGQGPEFLTYFNYEAQPDKSGLPSDRFSAERPEGSISTLTIQRTEQRDSAMYRCASSLSGTYEQYFGPGTRLTVT.

The rearrangement links TRBV28 to TRBJ2-2; 7 bases are a match to TRBD1. Looked up from germline, CDR1 is MDHEN and CDR2 is SYDVKM. Germline trimming cut 6 bases from V and 4 bases from J; bases unmatched to any gene: 17. The CDR3 covers 18 residues. Here the CDR3 DNA reads TGTGCCAGCAGCCCACCGCCCCGTGGGACAGTAGTCACCGGGGAGCTGTTTTTT. This sequence encodes CASSPPPRGTVVTGELFF.

The chain combines TRBV23-1 with TRBJ2-7, with D possibly TRBD2 on 6 matching bases. TRBV23-1 is placed among ORFs of uncertain function. CDR3 length: 14 residues. The V and J ends lost 6 bases and 2 bases respectively, with 14 bases between them. CDR3 in DNA: TGCGCCAGCAGGTTTAGCCGGGAGACCTACGAGCAGTACTTC. Translated, it gives CASRFSRETYEQYF.

The count of this clone is one. The chain joins TRBV9 to TRBJ2-5; TRBD2 matches at 11 bases. Germline assignment: CDR1 SGDLS and CDR2 YYNGEE. J was trimmed by 5 bases and V by 2 bases; bases with no gene match: 8. The CDR3 is made up of 16 amino acids. As DNA, the CDR3 is TGTGCCAGCAGCGTTAGCGGGGGGGCCTTGGTGGAGACCCAGTACTTC. It is translated as CASSVSGGALVETQYF.

This chain connects TRBV19 to TRBJ2-7, with D possibly being TRBD1 (5 bases). Germline lookup yields CDR1 LNHDA and CDR2 SQIVND (reference sequence). CDR3 length equals 14 residues. V shed 5 bases and J shed 2 bases, with 13 bases lying between them. In DNA form, the CDR3 reads TGTGCCAGTAGTGCGGTAGACAGCCCCTACGAGCAGTACTTC. It yields the protein CASSAVDSPYEQYF.

The chain carries TRBV13 and TRBJ2-7; a weak D match, TRBD1 (6 bases). This CDR3 comprises 12 residues. V lost 3 bases to trimming and J lost 5 bases, with 8 bases between them. The V gene's germline CDR1 is PRHDT and CDR2 FYEKMQ (reference sequence). The CDR3 coding sequence is TGTGCCAGCAGCTTCCCAGGGGACGAGCAGTACTTC. Its protein is CASSFPGDEQYF.

V usage is TRBV13 and J usage is TRBJ2-3; 9 bases are shared with TRBD2. Germline CDR1 and CDR2: PRHDT and FYEKMQ (reference sequence). This CDR3 comprises 15 residues. V lost 4 bases, J lost 1 base, and 3 bases stayed unmatched. CDR3 coding DNA: TGTGCCAGCAGCTCCCGACTAGCGGGCACAGATACGCAGTATTTT. It codes for CASSSRLAGTDTQYF.

The V call is TRBV28, the J call TRBJ1-4; D not resolved. Trimming removed 5 bases from V and 8 bases from J, with 18 bases in between. This CDR3 spans 15 amino acids. Germline assignment: CDR1 MDHEN and CDR2 SYDVKM. In DNA, the CDR3 is TGTGCCAGCAGTCAGCGGGAAGGCTTCGGGGAAAAACTGTTTTTT. Translation gives CASSQREGFGEKLFF.

A word on this clone: The sample holds other DNA sequences that translate to the same CDR3. The V and J genes are TRBV7-3 and TRBJ1-2, with D possibly TRBD1 on 5 matching bases. The CDR3 consists of 13 residues. CDR1 and CDR2 from the germline V gene are SGHTA and FQGTGA. V gave up 3 bases and J gave up 0 bases, with 5 bases separating them. CDR3 protein: CASSLTANYGYTF. CDR3 DNA sequence: TGTGCCAGCAGCTTGACAGCTAACTATGGCTACACCTTC.

This chain uses TRBV7-2 with TRBJ2-5; either TRBD1 or TRBD2 may fit D (5 bases each). The CDR3 is 14 residues long. The V end lost 5 bases, the J end lost 2 bases, and 12 bases lay between the germline ends. Germline CDR1 is SGHTA and CDR2 is FQGNSA. The CDR3 coding sequence is TGTGCCAGCAGCGTGGGACGGCTACAAGAGACCCAGTACTTC. Translating it yields CASSVGRLQETQYF.

This sequence joins TRBV19 and TRBJ2-4; no clear D. With 1 base removed from V and 1 base from J, the gap between germline ends came to 11 bases. This CDR3 has 16 residues. CDR1 LNHDA and CDR2 SQIVND come from the germline V gene (reference sequence). The CDR3 here is CASSIGNLGAKNIQYF. DNA for the CDR3: TGTGCCAGTAGTATAGGGAACTTGGGGGCCAAAAACATTCAGTACTTC.